What follows describes a single TCR beta chain. What it binds is unknown. The V gene's germline CDR1 is SEHNR and CDR2 FQNEAQ (reference sequence). CDR3 length equals 15 residues. The V and J ends lost 1 base and 7 bases respectively, with 16 bases between them. Every isolated RNA sample was fully reverse transcribed, so sequencing captured expressed TCRB transcripts. An average of approximately 4 million reads was obtained for naive, central memory and regulatory T cell samples. The method was immunoSEQ multiplex PCR; TCRdb's version includes in-frame clones alone and lacks a portion of them. In the table there are fewer than 650,000 clones, around 16% of which are singletons. This record belongs to a study of beta chain features in type 1 diabetes. Overall study results and limits: For cells with high TCR expression, cDNA sequencing could yield over-representation. In the patient group, naive, central memory and Treg TCRB repertoires seemed more alike than in the healthy donor group. People with Type 1 diabetes carried modestly yet significantly shorter TCRB CDR3s in all four CD4+ subsets.

The genes are TRBV7-9 and TRBJ1-2, with D hard to call. The TCR comes from a man younger than 35 in good health. Sample: naive CD4+ T cells from blood. The CDR3: CASSLDITVLPGYTF. In DNA form, the CDR3 reads TGTGCCAGCAGCTTAGATATAACAGTCCTTCCTGGCTACACCTTC.